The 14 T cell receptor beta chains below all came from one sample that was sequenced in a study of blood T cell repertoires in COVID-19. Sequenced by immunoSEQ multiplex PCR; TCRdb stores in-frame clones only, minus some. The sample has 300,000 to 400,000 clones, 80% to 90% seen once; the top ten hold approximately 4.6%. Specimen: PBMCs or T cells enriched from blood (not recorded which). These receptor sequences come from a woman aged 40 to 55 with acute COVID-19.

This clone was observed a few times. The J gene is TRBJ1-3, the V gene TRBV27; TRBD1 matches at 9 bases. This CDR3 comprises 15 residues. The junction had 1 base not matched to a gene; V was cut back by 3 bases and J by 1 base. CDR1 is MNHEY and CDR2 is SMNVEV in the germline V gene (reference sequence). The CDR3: CASSFGTGSGNTIYF. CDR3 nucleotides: TGTGCCAGCAGTTTTGGGACAGGGTCTGGAAACACCATATATTTT.

The CDR3 protein is CASNTDRGLSGANVLTF. CDR3 in DNA: TGTGCCAGTAATACGGACAGGGGGCTGTCTGGGGCCAACGTCCTGACTTTC. The chain combines TRBV19 with TRBJ2-6, with TRBD1 matching 11 bases. J was trimmed by 1 base and V by 7 bases; bases with no gene match: 6. This CDR3 is 17 amino acids long. Germline V gene lookup returns CDR1 LNHDA and CDR2 SQIVND (reference sequence).

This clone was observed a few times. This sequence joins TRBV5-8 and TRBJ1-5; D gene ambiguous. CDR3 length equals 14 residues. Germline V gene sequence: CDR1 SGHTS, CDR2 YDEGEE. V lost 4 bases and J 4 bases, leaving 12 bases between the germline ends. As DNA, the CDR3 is TGTGCCAGCAGCGCCGGCGGCGGGAATCAGCCCCAGCATTTT. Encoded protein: CASSAGGGNQPQHF.

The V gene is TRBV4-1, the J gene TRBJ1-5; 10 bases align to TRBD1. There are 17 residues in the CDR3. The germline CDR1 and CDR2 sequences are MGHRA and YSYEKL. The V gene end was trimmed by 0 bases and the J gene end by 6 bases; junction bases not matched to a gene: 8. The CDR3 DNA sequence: TGCGCCAGCAGCCAAGACGACAGGGGGCTCGAGGGTCAGCCCCAGCATTTT. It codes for CASSQDDRGLEGQPQHF.

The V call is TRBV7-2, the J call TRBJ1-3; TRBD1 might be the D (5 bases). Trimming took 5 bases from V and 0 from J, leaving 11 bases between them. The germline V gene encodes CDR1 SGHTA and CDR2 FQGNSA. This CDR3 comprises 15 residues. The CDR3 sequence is CASSQDRHSGNTIYF. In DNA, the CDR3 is TGTGCCAGCAGCCAAGACAGACACTCTGGAAACACCATATATTTT.

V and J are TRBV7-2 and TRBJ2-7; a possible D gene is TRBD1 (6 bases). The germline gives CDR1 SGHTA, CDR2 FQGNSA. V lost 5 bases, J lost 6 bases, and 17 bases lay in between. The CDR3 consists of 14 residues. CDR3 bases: TGTGCCAGCAGCCCTGGACAGCGTCTAGGCGAGCAGTACTTC. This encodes CASSPGQRLGEQYF.

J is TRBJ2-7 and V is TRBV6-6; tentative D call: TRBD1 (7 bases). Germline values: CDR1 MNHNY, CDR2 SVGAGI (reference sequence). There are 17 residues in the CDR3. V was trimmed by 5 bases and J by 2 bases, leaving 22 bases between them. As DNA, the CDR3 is TGTGCCAGCAGTCCGGGTCAGGGGGGCGTTCAGACCTACGAGCAGTACTTC. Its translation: CASSPGQGGVQTYEQYF.

Written as DNA, the CDR3 is TGTGCCAGCAGCCCAGTTGGACAGGGGCACTATGGCTACACCTTC. Translated, it gives CASSPVGQGHYGYTF. The rearrangement uses TRBV14 and TRBJ1-2, with 9 bases aligning to TRBD1. CDR1 SGHDN and CDR2 FVKESK come from the germline V gene. The CDR3 sequence is 15 residues long. Losses at the gene ends were 4 bases for V and 3 bases for J; bases not matched to a gene: 6.

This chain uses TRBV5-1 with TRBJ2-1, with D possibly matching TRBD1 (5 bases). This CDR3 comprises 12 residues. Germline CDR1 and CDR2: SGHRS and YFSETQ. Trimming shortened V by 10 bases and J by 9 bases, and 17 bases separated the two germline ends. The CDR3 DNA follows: TGCGCCTCCAGACAGCCCTTGGGTGAGCAGTTCTTC. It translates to CASRQPLGEQFF.

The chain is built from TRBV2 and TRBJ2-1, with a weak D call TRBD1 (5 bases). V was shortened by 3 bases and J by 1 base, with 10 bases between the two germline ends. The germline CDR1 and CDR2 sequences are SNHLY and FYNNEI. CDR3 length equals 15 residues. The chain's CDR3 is CASSDRVPSYNEQFF. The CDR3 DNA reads TGTGCCAGCAGTGACAGGGTGCCGTCCTACAATGAGCAGTTCTTC.

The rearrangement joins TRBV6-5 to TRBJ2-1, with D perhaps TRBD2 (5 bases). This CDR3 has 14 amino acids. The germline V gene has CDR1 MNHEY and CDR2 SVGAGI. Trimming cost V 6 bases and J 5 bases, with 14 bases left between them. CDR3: CASRNPPGNNEQFF. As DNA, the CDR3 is TGTGCCAGCAGAAATCCCCCGGGGAACAATGAGCAGTTCTTC.

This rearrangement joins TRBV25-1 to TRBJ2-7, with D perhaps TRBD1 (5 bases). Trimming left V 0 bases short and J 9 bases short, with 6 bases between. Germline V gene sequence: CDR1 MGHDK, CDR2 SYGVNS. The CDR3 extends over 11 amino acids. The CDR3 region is CASSEYDRQYF. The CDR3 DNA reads TGTGCCAGCAGTGAATATGACAGGCAGTACTTC.

This CDR3 is CASSLGTGNTGELFF. The CDR3 coding sequence is TGTGCCAGCAGCCTAGGGACAGGGAACACCGGGGAGCTGTTTTTT. The chain recombines TRBV5-5 with TRBJ2-2; TRBD1 matches at 8 bases. CDR1 SGHKS and CDR2 YYEKEE come from the germline V gene (reference sequence). The trim removed 4 bases at V and 1 base at J, leaving 3 bases unmatched. This CDR3 region has 15 residues.

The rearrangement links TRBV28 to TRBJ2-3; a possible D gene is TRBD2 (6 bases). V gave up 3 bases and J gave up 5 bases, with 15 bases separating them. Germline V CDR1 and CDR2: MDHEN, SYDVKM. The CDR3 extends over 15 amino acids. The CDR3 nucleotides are TGTGCCAGCAGTTTGTTTGAGGACTACGGAGATACGCAGTATTTT. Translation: CASSLFEDYGDTQYF.